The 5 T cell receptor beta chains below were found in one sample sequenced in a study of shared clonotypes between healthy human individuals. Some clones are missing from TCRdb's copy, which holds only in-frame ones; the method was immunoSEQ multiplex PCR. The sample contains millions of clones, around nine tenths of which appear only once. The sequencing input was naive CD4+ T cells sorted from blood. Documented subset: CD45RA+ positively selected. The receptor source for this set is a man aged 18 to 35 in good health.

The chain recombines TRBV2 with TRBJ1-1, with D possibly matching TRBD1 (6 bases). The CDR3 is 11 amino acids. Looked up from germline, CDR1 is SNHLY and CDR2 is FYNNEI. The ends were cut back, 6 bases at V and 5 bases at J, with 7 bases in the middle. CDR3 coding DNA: TGTGCCAGCAGCGGACAGACTGAAGCTTTCTTT. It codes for CASSGQTEAFF. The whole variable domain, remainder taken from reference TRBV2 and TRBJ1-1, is EPEVTQTPSHQVTQMGQEVILRCVPISNHLYFYWYRQILGQKVEFLVSFYNNEISEKSEIFDDQFSVERPDGSNFTLKIRSTKLEDSAMYFCASSGQTEAFFGQGTRLTVV.

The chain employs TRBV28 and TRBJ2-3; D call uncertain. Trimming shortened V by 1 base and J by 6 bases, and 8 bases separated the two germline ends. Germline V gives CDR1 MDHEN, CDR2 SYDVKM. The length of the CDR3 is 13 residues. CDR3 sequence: CASSLFRRDTQYF. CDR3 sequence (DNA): TGTGCCAGCAGTTTATTTCGACGGGATACGCAGTATTTT.

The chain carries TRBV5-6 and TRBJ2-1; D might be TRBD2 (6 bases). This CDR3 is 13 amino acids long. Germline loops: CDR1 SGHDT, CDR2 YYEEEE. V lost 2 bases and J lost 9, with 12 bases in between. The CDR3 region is CASSFIVGGEQFF. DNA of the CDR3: TGTGCCAGCAGCTTCATCGTGGGAGGTGAGCAGTTCTTC.

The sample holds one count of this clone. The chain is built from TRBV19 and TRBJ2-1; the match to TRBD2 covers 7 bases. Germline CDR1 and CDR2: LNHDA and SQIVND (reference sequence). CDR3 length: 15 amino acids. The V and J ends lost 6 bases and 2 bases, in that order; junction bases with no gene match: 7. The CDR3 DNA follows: TGTGCCAGTAGCACACCCGGGACTACCTACAATGAGCAGTTCTTC. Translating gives CASSTPGTTYNEQFF.

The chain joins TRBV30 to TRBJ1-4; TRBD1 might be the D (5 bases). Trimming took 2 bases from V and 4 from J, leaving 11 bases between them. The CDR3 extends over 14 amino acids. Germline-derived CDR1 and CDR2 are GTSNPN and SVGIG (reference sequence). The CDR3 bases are TGTGCCTGGAGTCGACAGCCGATTAATGAAAAACTGTTTTTT. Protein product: CAWSRQPINEKLFF.